These 3 T cell receptor beta chains were all obtained from the same sample, sequenced in a study of OX40 agonist ivuxolimab in advanced cancers. The method was immunoSEQ multiplex PCR; TCRdb's version includes in-frame clones alone and lacks a portion of them. The top ten hold approximately 0.92% of the sample, which has approximately 58,000 clones, approximately 83% seen once. This sample comprised CD4+ or CD8+ T cells sorted from blood, obtained in a trial of the OX40 agonist ivuxolimab. The receptors were sampled from an adult with an advanced solid tumor such as melanoma, head and neck, liver or kidney cancer.

The chain has TRBV28 and TRBJ2-1, with 10 bases identical to TRBD2. The junction had 11 bases not matched to a gene; V was cut back by 10 bases and J by 8 bases. The CDR3 spans 14 residues. CDR1 and CDR2 (germline): MDHEN, SYDVKM. CDR3 coding DNA: TGTGCCACCAGAACCGGGACTAGCGTTCATGAGCAGTTCTTC. Amino acids: CATRTGTSVHEQFF.

This clone showed up just once. Written as DNA, the CDR3 is TGTGCCAGAAGCTCCTGGACAGGGCGGAATGAGCAGTTCTTC. Translated, it gives CARSSWTGRNEQFF. This sequence joins TRBV5-3 and TRBJ2-1; 8 bases fit TRBD1. TRBV5-3 is marked as an open reading frame, function uncertain. The V segment lost 3 bases and the J segment 7 bases; nucleotides outside the gene matches: 6. The CDR3 sequence is 14 residues long.

This clone was seen just once. The chain couples TRBV19 to TRBJ1-2, with unresolved D. V was trimmed by 10 bases and J by 3 bases, leaving 15 bases between them. Germline loops: CDR1 LNHDA, CDR2 SQIVND (reference sequence). The CDR3 is made up of 13 amino acids. CDR3 sequence: CATRPRTHYGYTF. DNA for the CDR3: TGTGCCACCAGACCCCGAACCCACTATGGCTACACCTTC.